The clone carrying this T cell receptor beta chain appeared once. The germline V gene has CDR1 SGHDN and CDR2 FVKESK. The CDR3 has 13 amino acids. V lost 3 bases to trimming and J lost 2 bases, with 7 bases between them. This entry belongs to a study of blood T cell repertoires in COVID-19. The overall study: The origin of the acute and convalescent COVID-19 samples was the United States, Italy and Spain. T cells, B-cell-depleted T cells, or PBMCs provided the cDNA or gDNA that served as material.

In the original processing: Estimated nucleated cell counts came from reference gene primer amplification. The repertoire was sequenced with immunoSEQ multiplex PCR; TCRdb's copy has only in-frame clones and lacks some. V, J and clone size are those of that table, while D and trimming were read from the DNA. The sample lists 310,000 or so clones; around 86% were seen once. Source material: peripheral blood. The V and J genes are TRBV14 and TRBJ1-1, with unresolved D. The TCR sequence derives from a woman in her twenties or thirties who had recovered from COVID-19. The CDR3 nucleotides read TGTGCCAGCAGCCACGCCCTAAACACTGAAGCTTTCTTT. This translates into CASSHALNTEAFF.